This TCR beta chain was sequenced for a study of T-cell reconstitution after alpha-beta-depleted transplantation in children. CDR3 length: 15 amino acids. The germline V gene encodes CDR1 DFQATT and CDR2 SNEGSKA (reference sequence). Losses at the gene ends were 3 bases for V and 9 bases for J; bases not matched to a gene: 13. Researchers prepared the TCRbeta library using unique molecular identifiers, the study reports. TCRdb redid the calling of the PCR reads with MiXCR, one entry per CDR3 protein. The sample lists almost 400,000 distinct CDR3 sequences, around 21% occurring once. The TCR comes from a human donor who donated a stem cell graft to a child with acute myeloid leukemia. This sequence joins TRBV20-1 and TRBJ2-1; 8 bases are a match to TRBD1. Material: PBMCs from the stem cell graft donor, obtained from the stem cell graft. Here the CDR3 reads CSASRPGTGNSEQFF. The DNA for the CDR3 is TGCAGTGCTAGCCGTCCCGGGACAGGTAACAGTGAGCAGTTCTTC.